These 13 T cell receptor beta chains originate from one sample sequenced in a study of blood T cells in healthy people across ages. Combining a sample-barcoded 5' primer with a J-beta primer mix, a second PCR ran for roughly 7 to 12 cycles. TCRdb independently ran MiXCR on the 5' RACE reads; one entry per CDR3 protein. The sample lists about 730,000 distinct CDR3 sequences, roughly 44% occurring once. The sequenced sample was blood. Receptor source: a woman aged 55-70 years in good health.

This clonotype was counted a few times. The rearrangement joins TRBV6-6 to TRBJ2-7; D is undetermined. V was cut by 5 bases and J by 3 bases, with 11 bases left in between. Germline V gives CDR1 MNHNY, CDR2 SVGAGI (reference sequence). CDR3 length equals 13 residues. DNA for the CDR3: TGTGCCAGCAGTGACCCACAGCGCTACGAGCAGTACTTC. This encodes CASSDPQRYEQYF.

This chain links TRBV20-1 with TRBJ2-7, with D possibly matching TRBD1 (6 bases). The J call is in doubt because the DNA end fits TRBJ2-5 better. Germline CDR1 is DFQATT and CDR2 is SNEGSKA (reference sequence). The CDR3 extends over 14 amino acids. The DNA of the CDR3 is TGCAGTGCTAGTGCAGGGGTGGCCGAAGAGACCCAGTACTTC. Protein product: CSASAGVAEETQYF.

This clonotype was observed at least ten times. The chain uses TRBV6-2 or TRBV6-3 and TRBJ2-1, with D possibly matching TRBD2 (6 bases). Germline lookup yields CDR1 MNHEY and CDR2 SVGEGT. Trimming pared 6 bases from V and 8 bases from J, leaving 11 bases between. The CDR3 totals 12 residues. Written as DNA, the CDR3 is TGTGCCAGCAGCCAGACTAGTTATGAGCAGTTCTTC. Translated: CASSQTSYEQFF.

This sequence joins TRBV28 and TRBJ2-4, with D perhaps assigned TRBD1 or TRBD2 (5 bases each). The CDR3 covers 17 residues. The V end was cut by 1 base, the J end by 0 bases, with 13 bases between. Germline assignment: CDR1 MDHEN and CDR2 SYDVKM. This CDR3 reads CASSLLARDEAKNIQYF. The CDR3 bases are TGTGCCAGCAGTTTATTAGCCAGGGACGAAGCCAAAAACATTCAGTACTTC.

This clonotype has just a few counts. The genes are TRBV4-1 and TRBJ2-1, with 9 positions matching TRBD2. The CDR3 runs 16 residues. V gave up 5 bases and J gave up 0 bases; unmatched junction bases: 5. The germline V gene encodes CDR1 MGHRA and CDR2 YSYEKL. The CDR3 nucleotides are TGCGCCAGCAGCACTAGCGGGCCGAGCTCCTACAATGAGCAGTTCTTC. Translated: CASSTSGPSSYNEQFF.

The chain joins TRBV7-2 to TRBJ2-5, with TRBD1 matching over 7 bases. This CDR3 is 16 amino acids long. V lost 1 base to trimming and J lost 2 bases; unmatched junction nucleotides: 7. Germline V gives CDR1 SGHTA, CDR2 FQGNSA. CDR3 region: CASSLGLGTEQETQYF. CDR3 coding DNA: TGTGCCAGCAGCTTAGGACTGGGGACAGAACAAGAGACCCAGTACTTC.

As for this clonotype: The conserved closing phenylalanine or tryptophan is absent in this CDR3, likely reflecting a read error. CDR3 protein: CASSEQEGTEQYS. The CDR3 DNA reads TGTGCCAGCAGTGAACAAGAGGGGACCGAGCAGTACTCC. The V call is TRBV6-1, the J call TRBJ2-5; either TRBD1 or TRBD2 may supply D (5 bases each). The J call may be incorrect, as the DNA end agrees better with TRBJ2-7. Germline CDR1 is MNHNS and CDR2 is SASEGT. This CDR3 spans 13 amino acids.

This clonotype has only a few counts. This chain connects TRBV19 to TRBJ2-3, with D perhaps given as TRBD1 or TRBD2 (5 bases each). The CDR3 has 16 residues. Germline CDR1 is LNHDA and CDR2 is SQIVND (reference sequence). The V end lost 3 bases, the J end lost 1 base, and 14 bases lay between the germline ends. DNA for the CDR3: TGTGCCAGTAGTATGACGAGTGGGGACCGCACAGATACGCAGTATTTT. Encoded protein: CASSMTSGDRTDTQYF.

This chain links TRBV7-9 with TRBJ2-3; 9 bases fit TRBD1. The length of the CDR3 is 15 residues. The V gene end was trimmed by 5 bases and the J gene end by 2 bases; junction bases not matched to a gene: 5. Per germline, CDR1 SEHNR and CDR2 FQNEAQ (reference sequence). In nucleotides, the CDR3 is TGTGCCAGCAGCCTGAGGACAGGGGACACAGATACGCAGTATTTT. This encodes CASSLRTGDTDTQYF.

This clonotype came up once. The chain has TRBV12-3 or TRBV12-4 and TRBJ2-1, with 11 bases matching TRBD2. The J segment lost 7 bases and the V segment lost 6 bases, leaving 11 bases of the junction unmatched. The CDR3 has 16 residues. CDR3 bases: TGTGCCAGCAGGATAGCGGGGGGGCCGAATCGTAATGAGCAGTTCTTC. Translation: CASRIAGGPNRNEQFF.

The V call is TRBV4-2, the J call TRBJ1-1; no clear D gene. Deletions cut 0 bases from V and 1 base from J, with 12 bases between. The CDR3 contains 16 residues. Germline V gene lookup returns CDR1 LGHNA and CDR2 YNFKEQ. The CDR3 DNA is TGTGCCAGCAGCCAAGATTTGGGGATCCGGAACACTGAAGCTTTCTTT. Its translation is CASSQDLGIRNTEAFF.

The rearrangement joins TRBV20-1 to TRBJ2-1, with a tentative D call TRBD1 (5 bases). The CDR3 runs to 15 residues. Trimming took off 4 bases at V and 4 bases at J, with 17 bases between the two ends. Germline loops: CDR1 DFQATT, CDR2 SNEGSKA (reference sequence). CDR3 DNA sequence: TGCAGTGCTATTCCCCCAGGGCTTAGGTACAATGAGCAGTTCTTC. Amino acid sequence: CSAIPPGLRYNEQFF.

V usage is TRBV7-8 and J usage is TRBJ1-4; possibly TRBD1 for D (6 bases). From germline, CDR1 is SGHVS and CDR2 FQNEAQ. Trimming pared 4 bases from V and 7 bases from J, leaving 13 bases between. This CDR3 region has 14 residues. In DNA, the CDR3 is TGTGCCAGCAGCTCTCAGGGGATTTCTGAAAAACTGTTTTTT. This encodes CASSSQGISEKLFF. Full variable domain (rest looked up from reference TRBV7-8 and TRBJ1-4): GAGVSQSPRYKVAKRGQDVALRCDPISGHVSLFWYQQALGQGPEFLTYFQNEAQLDKSGLPSDRFFAERPEGSVSTLKIQRTQQEDSAVYLCASSSQGISEKLFFGSGTQLSVL.